This TCR beta chain was sequenced in a study of cytomegalovirus exposure and HLA in healthy donors. About the research overall: Earlier findings included roughly 120 million unique TCR beta sequences obtained from some 180 million T cells. General study points: Most of the TCR beta V segments (in an earlier analysis) were productive either about 87% or about 30% of the time.

The primer mix had 60 Vbeta and 13 Jbeta primers. Some clones are missing from TCRdb's copy, which holds only in-frame ones; the method was immunoSEQ multiplex PCR. The sample includes roughly 86,000 clones, more than 65% of them seen just once. Of note for this clone: Its specificity is unknown.

The sample was PBMCs. The source is a man aged 60-69 years in good health and CMV-seronegative.

The CDR3 bases are TGTGCCAGCAGCTACAGGGAGAGGGGCACAGATACGCAGTATTTT. This translates into CASSYRERGTDTQYF. The rearrangement joins TRBV7-9 to TRBJ2-3; a possible D gene is TRBD1 (6 bases). The V gene lost 4 bases and the J gene lost 1 base, with 12 bases spanning the gap. The CDR3 extends over 15 amino acids. CDR1 and CDR2 (germline): SEHNR, FQNEAQ (reference sequence). Together with reference TRBV7-9 and TRBJ2-3, the CDR3 gives the full variable domain: DTGVSQNPRHKITKRGQNVTFRCDPISEHNRLYWYRQTLGQGPEFLTYFQNEAQLEKSRLLSDRFSAERPKGSFSTLEIQRTEQGDSAMYLCASSYRERGTDTQYFGPGTRLTVL.